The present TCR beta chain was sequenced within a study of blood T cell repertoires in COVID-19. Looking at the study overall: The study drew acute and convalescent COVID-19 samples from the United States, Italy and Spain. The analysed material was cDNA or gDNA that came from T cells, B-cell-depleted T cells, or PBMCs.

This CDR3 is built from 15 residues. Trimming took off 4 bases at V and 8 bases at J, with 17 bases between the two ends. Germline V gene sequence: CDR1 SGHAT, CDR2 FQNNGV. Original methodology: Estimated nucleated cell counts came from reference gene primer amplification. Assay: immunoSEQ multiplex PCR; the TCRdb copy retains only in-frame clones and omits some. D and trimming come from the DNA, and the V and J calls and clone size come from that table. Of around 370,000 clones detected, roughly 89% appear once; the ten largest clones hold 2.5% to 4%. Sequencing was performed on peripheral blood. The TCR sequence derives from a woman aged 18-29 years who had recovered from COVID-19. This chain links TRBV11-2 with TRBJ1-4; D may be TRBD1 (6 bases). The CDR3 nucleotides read TGTGCCAGCAGCTCCCGTCACAGGGTAGGCGAAAAACTGTTTTTT. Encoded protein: CASSSRHRVGEKLFF.